This T cell receptor beta chain was captured by sequencing in a study of breast tumors, draining lymph nodes, adjacent tissues. TCRdb reprocessed the multiplex PCR reads via MiXCR and lists one record per CDR3 protein. The sample shows 11,000 or so distinct CDR3 sequences, roughly 34% of them seen only once. Trimming pared 2 bases from V and 1 base from J, leaving 7 bases between. The CDR3 has 15 residues. The germline V gene encodes CDR1 SGHDT and CDR2 YYEEEE. Comments on this clonotype: Antigen unknown.

The study's findings and limits: Luminal-like breast cancer showed significantly higher tumor–nontumor repertoire similarity than basal-like. Data only fit, rather than demonstrated, lymph node origin of most tumor T cells.

The TCR sequence derives from a female donor with breast cancer. Some clones in this sample may be carry-over from other donors' samples. V and J are TRBV5-6 and TRBJ1-6; D call uncertain. What was sequenced was breast tumor tissue. The CDR3 loop reads CASSLGGSYNSPLHF. CDR3 coding DNA: TGTGCCAGCAGCTTAGGAGGGTCCTATAATTCACCCCTCCACTTT.